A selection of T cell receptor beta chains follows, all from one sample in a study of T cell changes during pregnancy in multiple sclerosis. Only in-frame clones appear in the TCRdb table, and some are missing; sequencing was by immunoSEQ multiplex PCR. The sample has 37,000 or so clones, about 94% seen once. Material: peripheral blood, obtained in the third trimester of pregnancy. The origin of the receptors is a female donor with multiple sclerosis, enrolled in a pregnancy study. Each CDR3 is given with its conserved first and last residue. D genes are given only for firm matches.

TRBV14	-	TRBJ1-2	TGTGCCAGCAGTGCCAGGGCGGACTACACCTTC	CASSARADYTF
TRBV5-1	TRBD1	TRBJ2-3	TGCGCCAGCAGCTTCGGGACAGGGCCAGATACGCAGTATTTT	CASSFGTGPDTQYF
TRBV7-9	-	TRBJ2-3	TGTGCCAGCAGCTTAGCCCCCCCCGGAGGCACAGATACGCAGTATTTT	CASSLAPPGGTDTQYF
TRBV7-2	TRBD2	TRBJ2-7	TGTGCCAGCAGCCTACGGGACTACGAGCCCTACGAGCAGTACTTC	CASSLRDYEPYEQYF
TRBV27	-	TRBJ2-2	TGTGCCAGCAGTTTCGGGGGCACCGGGGAGCTGTTTTTT	CASSFGGTGELFF
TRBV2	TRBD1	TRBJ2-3	TGTGCCAGCAGTGTAATACTGGACAGGGACACAGATACGCAGTATTTT	CASSVILDRDTDTQYF
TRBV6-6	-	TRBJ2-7	TGTGCCAGCAGTTACCTCGAGACGGGGAGGTCCGAGCAGTACTTC	CASSYLETGRSEQYF
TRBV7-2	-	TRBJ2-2	TGTGCCAGCAGCTTCTCCCTCACCCGGCTAGCAGCGAACACCGGGGAGCTGTTTTTT	CASSFSLTRLAANTGELFF
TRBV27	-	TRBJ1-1	TGTGCCAGCAGTCCCCGGGGGGCCGAAGCTTTCTTT	CASSPRGAEAFF
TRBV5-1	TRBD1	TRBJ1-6	TGCGCCAGCAGCTCGGGACAGAATAATTCACCCCTCCACTTT	CASSSGQNNSPLHF
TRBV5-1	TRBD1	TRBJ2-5	TGCGCCAGCAGCTTGGAAAGTTCCGACGGGACAGGGGTACCTAGTAACTTC	CASSLESSDGTGVPSNF
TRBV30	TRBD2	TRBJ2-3	TGTGCCTGGGTCCCGGGACTAGATAGCGGCACAGATACGCAGTATTTT	CAWVPGLDSGTDTQYF
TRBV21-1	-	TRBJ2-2	TGTGCCAGCAGCAATCCGACTAGGAAGAACACCGGGGAGCTGTTTTTT	CASSNPTRKNTGELFF
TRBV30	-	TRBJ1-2	TGTGCCTGGAGTGACAGGGACGGCTACACCTTC	CAWSDRDGYTF
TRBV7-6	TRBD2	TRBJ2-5	TGTGCCAGCAGCGAGGGACTACTGAGAGAGACCCAGTACTTC	CASSEGLLRETQYF